This record looks at one T cell receptor (beta chain) sequence and its context. Its cognate antigen is unknown. Scientists made TCR beta cDNA using 5'RACE template switching with UMIs. Reprocessing the 5' RACE reads, TCRdb reports a single entry for every CDR3 protein and omits DNA. The sample holds 300,000 to 500,000 distinct CDR3 sequences. The sample originates from a study of T cells expressing NK-cell markers. On the study more broadly: Each TCR beta repertoire originated in sorted T cells that were CD3+CD56+NKG2C+, CD3+CD56+NKG2C- or CD3+CD56-NKG2C+. Sequencing covered eight donors, seven HCMV-seropositive and one seronegative.

This CDR3 region has 12 residues. CDR1 LGHDT and CDR2 YNNKEL come from the germline V gene (reference sequence). Study results and limitations: Researchers report these clonotypes also headed the CD3+CD56-NKG2C+ fraction in four donors.

Sequenced sample: blood T cells: a sorted CD56 or NKG2C T cell subset, CD4+ or CD8+ T cells, or bulk PBMC T cells (not recorded which). This chain joins TRBV3-1 and TRBJ1-3; TCRdb selects TRBD1, and the lack of DNA leaves this call unchecked. This receptor was obtained from a woman aged 45 to 65 in good health. CDR3 sequence: CASSPRWDTIYF.